These 26 T cell receptor beta chains were all obtained from the same sample, sequenced in a study of T cells in Graves' hyperthyroidism and ophthalmopathy. RNA transcripts yielded amplified TCR beta CDR3 regions. The TCR CDR3 first-round RT-PCR relied on the HTBI primer set. TCRdb re-called the multiplex PCR reads through MiXCR, storing one row per CDR3 protein. The sample lists 250,000 to 300,000 distinct CDR3 sequences; approximately 16% were seen once. The sample taken for sequencing was blood. The receptor source for this set is a woman aged 45-59 years with Graves' hyperthyroidism that later progressed to Graves' ophthalmopathy.

The chain recombines TRBV14 with TRBJ1-1; D gene uncertain. This CDR3 region has 14 residues. Germline CDR1 and CDR2: SGHDN and FVKESK. V was pared by 4 bases and J by 5 bases, with 14 bases between. The CDR3 reads CASSPADIQTEAFF. CDR3 DNA sequence: TGTGCCAGCAGCCCCGCCGACATCCAGACTGAAGCTTTCTTT. Full variable domain (remainder filled in from reference TRBV14 and TRBJ1-1): EAGVTQFPSHSVIEKGQTVTLRCDPISGHDNLYWYRRVMGKEIKFLLHFVKESKQDESGMPNNRFLAERTGGTYSTLKVQPAELEDSGVYFCASSPADIQTEAFFGQGTRLTVV.

The CDR3 sequence: CASRAGGYTF. The CDR3 DNA sequence: TGTGCCAGCAGGGCCGGGGGCTACACCTTC. The J gene is TRBJ1-2, the V gene TRBV6-1, with D hard to call. V was trimmed by 6 bases and J by 8 bases, leaving 7 bases between them. The CDR3 loop spans 10 amino acids. Germline V gene sequence: CDR1 MNHNS, CDR2 SASEGT.

Concerning this clonotype: A much larger clone differs from this one at a single base, so this may be a read error. The chain carries TRBV5-6 and TRBJ2-1; TRBD1 or TRBD2 may be the D gene (5 bases each). In germline, CDR1 is SGHDT, CDR2 YYEEEE. The CDR3 is made up of 15 amino acids. The CDR3 loop is CVSRLPGRSYNEQFF. The DNA for the CDR3 is TGTGTCAGCAGGCTACCGGGACGGTCCTACAATGAGCAGTTCTTC.

A remark on this clonotype: No conserved phenylalanine or tryptophan ends this CDR3, so it is likely a read error. The rearrangement joins TRBV6-1 to TRBJ2-7; 8 bases map to TRBD2. The CDR3 is made up of 14 amino acids. Losses at the gene ends were 3 bases for V and 3 bases for J; bases not matched to a gene: 4. Germline V gene lookup returns CDR1 MNHNS and CDR2 SASEGT. CDR3 amino acids: CASSDWAGGYEQYL. CDR3 coding DNA: TGTGCCAGCAGTGACTGGGCGGGGGGCTACGAGCAGTACCTC.

Note on this clonotype: The junction differs from germline at one of its ends, possibly a read error. V is TRBV7-9 and J is TRBJ2-1, with 12 bases fitting TRBD2. This CDR3 has 17 amino acids. CDR1 and CDR2 (germline): SEHNR, FQNEAQ (reference sequence). The CDR3 bases are TGTGCCAGCAGCCTAGCGACTAGCGGGGGTTCCTACAATGAGCAGTTCTTC. Amino acid sequence: CASSLATSGGSYNEQFF.

At least ten counts were recorded for this clonotype. The chain has TRBV18 and TRBJ2-7; the match to TRBD1 covers 8 bases. Trimming cost V 6 bases and J 6 bases; bases outside gene matches: 10. CDR3 size: 14 residues. The germline CDR1 and CDR2 sequences are KGHSH and LQKENI. The CDR3 DNA follows: TGTGCCAGCTCCCATGGGACAGGCCCCGGCGAGCAGTACTTC. This sequence encodes CASSHGTGPGEQYF.

This clonotype was observed many times. This chain joins TRBV28 and TRBJ2-7; D uncertain. Germline CDR1 reads MDHEN; CDR2 reads SYDVKM. Trimming pared 2 bases from V and 4 bases from J, leaving 9 bases between. The CDR3 contains 13 residues. The CDR3 sequence is CASSLPATYEQYF. The CDR3 coding sequence is TGTGCCAGCAGTTTACCAGCCACATACGAGCAGTACTTC.

The V gene is TRBV18, the J gene TRBJ2-2; possible D gene TRBD1, 6 bases. CDR3 size: 16 residues. CDR1 is KGHSH and CDR2 is LQKENI in the germline V gene. The ends were cut back, 3 bases at V and 6 bases at J, with 17 bases in the middle. Written as DNA, the CDR3 is TGTGCCAGCTCACCTCAGGGACACAGAGAGTCCGGGGAGCTGTTTTTT. Amino acids: CASSPQGHRESGELFF.

This clonotype occurred once. The V gene is TRBV19, the J gene TRBJ2-2, with D hard to call. Trimming took 6 bases from V and 7 from J, leaving 12 bases between them. Per germline, CDR1 LNHDA and CDR2 SQIVND (reference sequence). The CDR3 extends over 13 amino acids. The CDR3 here is CASRRHEVGELFF. Written as DNA, the CDR3 is TGTGCCAGTAGGAGACACGAGGTCGGGGAGCTGTTTTTT.

This clonotype showed up many times. The chain links TRBV28 to TRBJ1-2; TRBD1 is a possible D gene (5 bases). V was pared by 1 base and J by 4 bases, with 13 bases between. Germline V gene data show CDR1 as MDHEN and CDR2 as SYDVKM. The CDR3 covers 15 residues. The CDR3 here is CASSLFGAQGYGYTF. The CDR3 DNA follows: TGTGCCAGCAGTTTATTTGGGGCGCAGGGCTATGGCTACACCTTC.

The rearrangement joins TRBV30 to TRBJ1-2, with TRBD1 matching 8 bases. This CDR3 has 14 amino acids. Germline values: CDR1 GTSNPN, CDR2 SVGIG (reference sequence). V gave up 1 base and J gave up 4 bases; unmatched junction bases: 5. The CDR3 protein is CAWSGRTGFYGYTF. The CDR3 DNA reads as TGTGCCTGGAGTGGCCGGACAGGGTTCTATGGCTACACCTTC.

The chain couples TRBV9 to TRBJ2-1; no reliable D call. V dropped 2 bases and J dropped 6 bases, with 9 bases sitting between them. CDR1 SGDLS and CDR2 YYNGEE come from the germline V gene. This CDR3 contains 13 residues. The CDR3 spells CASSVGKANEQFF. The CDR3 region has the DNA TGTGCCAGCAGCGTGGGCAAGGCCAATGAGCAGTTCTTC.

This clonotype showed up just a few times. The genes are TRBV20-1 and TRBJ2-2; D call uncertain. Per germline, CDR1 DFQATT and CDR2 SNEGSKA (reference sequence). The CDR3 length is 13 residues. V was pared by 1 base and J by 0 bases, with 3 bases between. The CDR3 sequence is CSARAPNTGELFF. CDR3 DNA: TGCAGTGCTAGAGCCCCGAACACCGGGGAGCTGTTTTTT.

This clonotype was seen repeatedly, ten times or more. The rearrangement links TRBV7-9 to TRBJ1-1, with a possible D match to TRBD1 (6 bases). Looked up from germline, CDR1 is SEHNR and CDR2 is FQNEAQ (reference sequence). V lost 5 bases and J lost 4, with 20 bases in between. This CDR3 contains 16 residues. This CDR3 reads CASSHPPGGSGTEAFF. The CDR3 DNA reads as TGTGCCAGCAGCCACCCCCCCGGGGGCTCTGGCACTGAAGCTTTCTTT. The whole variable domain, filled in from reference TRBV7-9 and TRBJ1-1, reads DTGVSQNPRHKITKRGQNVTFRCDPISEHNRLYWYRQTLGQGPEFLTYFQNEAQLEKSRLLSDRFSAERPKGSFSTLEIQRTEQGDSAMYLCASSHPPGGSGTEAFFGQGTRLTVV.

This clonotype showed up many times. This chain connects TRBV2 to TRBJ2-1, with D perhaps matching TRBD1 (6 bases). The CDR3 is made up of 15 amino acids. Trimming took off 7 bases at V and 7 bases at J, with 20 bases between the two ends. Germline loops: CDR1 SNHLY, CDR2 FYNNEI. CDR3 residues: CASTSRGDPSNEQFF. Here the CDR3 DNA reads TGTGCCAGCACCTCCAGGGGAGACCCTTCGAATGAGCAGTTCTTC. The full variable domain, in which reference TRBV2 and TRBJ2-1 provide the parts outside the CDR3, is EPEVTQTPSHQVTQMGQEVILRCVPISNHLYFYWYRQILGQKVEFLVSFYNNEISEKSEIFDDQFSVERPDGSNFTLKIRSTKLEDSAMYFCASTSRGDPSNEQFFGPGTRLTVL.

The sample holds a few counts of this clonotype. The chain links TRBV12-3 or TRBV12-4 to TRBJ2-1; 8 bases agree with TRBD2. The V gene end was trimmed by 5 bases and the J gene end by 3 bases; junction bases not matched to a gene: 3. The CDR3 runs to 14 residues. In DNA, the CDR3 is TGTGCCAGCAGTACACGGGGGGGCTACAATGAGCAGTTCTTC. It encodes CASSTRGGYNEQFF.

Comment on this clonotype: One end of the junction does not line up with germline, which may come from a read error. The genes are TRBV9 and TRBJ1-5; 7 positions match TRBD1. The germline gives CDR1 SGDLS, CDR2 YYNGEE. The CDR3 contains 13 residues. In DNA, the CDR3 is TGTGCCAGCAGCAAAGGGGGCAACCAGCCCCAGCATTTT. This encodes CASSKGGNQPQHF.

There are many counts of this clonotype. The CDR3 DNA reads TGTGCCAGCAGTCATACCTTCGGGACAGTGAGCAATCAGCCCCAGCATTTT. Translating it yields CASSHTFGTVSNQPQHF. The V gene is TRBV6-1, the J gene TRBJ1-5, with TRBD1 matching over 7 bases. This CDR3 comprises 17 residues. Germline CDR1 MNHNS, CDR2 SASEGT. Unmatched junction bases numbered 11, after V lost 5 bases and J lost 1 base.

This clonotype was counted a few times. This chain joins TRBV20-1 and TRBJ2-5; 9 bases are a match to TRBD1. V gave up 5 bases and J gave up 4 bases; unmatched junction bases: 5. This CDR3 spans 13 amino acids. Germline CDR1 and CDR2: DFQATT and SNEGSKA (reference sequence). This chain's CDR3 is CSAYRGQGETQYF. The CDR3 DNA reads as TGCAGTGCTTACAGGGGGCAGGGAGAGACCCAGTACTTC.

This chain joins TRBV28 and TRBJ1-5, with 8 bases lining up with TRBD1. CDR3 length equals 14 residues. J lost 1 base, V lost 9 bases, and 5 bases had no gene match. Germline lookup yields CDR1 MDHEN and CDR2 SYDVKM. DNA for the CDR3: TGTGCCAGTGGGGGACAGGCCAGCAATCAGCCCCAGCATTTT. Protein: CASGGQASNQPQHF.

This clonotype was detected ten times or more. The genes are TRBV5-1 and TRBJ1-2, with D possibly being TRBD1 (6 bases). The CDR3 loop spans 14 amino acids. In germline, CDR1 is SGHRS, CDR2 YFSETQ. The V and J ends lost 4 bases and 4 bases respectively, with 14 bases between them. Written as DNA, the CDR3 is TGCGCCAGCAGCCCGGGACAAGTGGGCTATGGCTACACCTTC. Its protein product is CASSPGQVGYGYTF.

This clonotype appeared a few times. The chain joins TRBV19 to TRBJ1-1, with a tentative D call TRBD1 (6 bases). This CDR3 has 14 residues. CDR1 and CDR2 (germline): LNHDA, SQIVND (reference sequence). Trimming pared 5 bases from V and 0 bases from J, leaving 10 bases between. The CDR3 region has the DNA TGTGCCAGTAGTGGGGGCCCCATGAACACTGAAGCTTTCTTT. Protein: CASSGGPMNTEAFF.

This clonotype was recorded at least ten times. V is TRBV28 and J is TRBJ1-1; D perhaps matches TRBD1 (6 bases). Germline loops: CDR1 MDHEN, CDR2 SYDVKM. The CDR3 is 14 amino acids. V lost 10 bases, J lost 2 bases, and 17 bases lay in between. The CDR3 loop reads CATCGTLPNTEAFF. The CDR3 nucleotides read TGTGCCACCTGCGGGACACTACCAAACACTGAAGCTTTCTTT.

This chain uses TRBV5-8 with TRBJ2-2; 7 bases fit TRBD2. Germline-derived CDR1 and CDR2 are SGHTS and YDEGEE. CDR3 length: 16 residues. Trimming took 0 bases from V and 5 from J; bases not matched to a gene: 7. The DNA of the CDR3 is TGTGCCAGCAGCTTGGGGCTAGCGGAAGGGACCGGGGAGCTGTTTTTT. Translation gives CASSLGLAEGTGELFF.

The V gene is TRBV5-6, the J gene TRBJ1-1, with D possibly TRBD1 on 6 matching bases. Germline CDR1 SGHDT, CDR2 YYEEEE. V lost 5 bases, J lost 3 bases, and 14 bases lay in between. This CDR3 region has 14 residues. In nucleotides, the CDR3 is TGTGCCAGCAGGACACCAGGGGTCGACACTGAAGCTTTCTTT. It codes for CASRTPGVDTEAFF.

Only one count was recorded for this clonotype. CDR3 DNA: TGTGCCACCCGGGACAGGGGGTCGAAACTGTTTTTT. Protein product: CATRDRGSKLFF. The chain uses TRBV2 and TRBJ1-4; TRBD1 matches 11 bases. Trimming cost V 10 bases and J 11 bases; bases outside gene matches: 6. Germline V gives CDR1 SNHLY, CDR2 FYNNEI. The CDR3 runs 12 residues. Looking up the rest from reference TRBV2 and TRBJ1-4 gives the full variable domain: EPEVTQTPSHQVTQMGQEVILRCVPISNHLYFYWYRQILGQKVEFLVSFYNNEISEKSEIFDDQFSVERPDGSNFTLKIRSTKLEDSAMYFCATRDRGSKLFFGSGTQLSVL.